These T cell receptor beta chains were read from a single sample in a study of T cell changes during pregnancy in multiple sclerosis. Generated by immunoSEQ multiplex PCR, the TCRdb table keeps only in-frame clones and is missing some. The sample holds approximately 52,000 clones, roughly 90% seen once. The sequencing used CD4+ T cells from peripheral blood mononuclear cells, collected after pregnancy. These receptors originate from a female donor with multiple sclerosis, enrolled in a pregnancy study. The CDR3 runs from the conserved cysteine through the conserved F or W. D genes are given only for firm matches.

CDR3aa: CASSLQGGVSYGYTF
j_gene: TRBJ1-2
d_gene: NA
v_gene: TRBV11-2

CDR3aa: CASSVDLARETQYF
j_gene: TRBJ2-5
d_gene: NA
v_gene: TRBV9

CDR3aa: CSPRLAAGDVETQYF
j_gene: TRBJ2-5
d_gene: TRBD2
v_gene: TRBV29-1

CDR3aa: CASREQGGEQFF
j_gene: TRBJ2-1
d_gene: TRBD1
v_gene: TRBV5-1

CDR3aa: CASSPTGGSKTQYF
j_gene: TRBJ2-5
d_gene: TRBD2
v_gene: TRBV5-6

CDR3aa: CARTWTSGQETQYF
j_gene: TRBJ2-5
d_gene: TRBD2
v_gene: TRBV2

CDR3aa: CASSQGLPGTQYF
j_gene: TRBJ2-5
d_gene: NA
v_gene: TRBV14

CDR3aa: CASSLSGWGGYNEQFF
j_gene: TRBJ2-1
d_gene: TRBD2
v_gene: TRBV28

CDR3aa: CASSQDSSNQPQHF
j_gene: TRBJ1-5
d_gene: NA
v_gene: TRBV4-1

CDR3aa: CASSPKENIAFSYNEQFF
j_gene: TRBJ2-1
d_gene: NA
v_gene: TRBV5-1

CDR3aa: CASSLPSGRAYEQYF
j_gene: TRBJ2-7
d_gene: TRBD2
v_gene: TRBV28

CDR3aa: CASSFSGRANNEQFF
j_gene: TRBJ2-1
d_gene: TRBD2
v_gene: TRBV11-2

CDR3aa: CASSIVAGIAETQYF
j_gene: TRBJ2-5
d_gene: NA
v_gene: TRBV19

CDR3aa: CASSPWTGPNEKLFF
j_gene: TRBJ1-4
d_gene: TRBD1
v_gene: TRBV18

CDR3aa: CASSQGTSKAFF
j_gene: TRBJ1-1
d_gene: NA
v_gene: TRBV14

CDR3aa: CASSPPGTPGGYEQYF
j_gene: TRBJ2-7
d_gene: NA
v_gene: TRBV18

CDR3aa: CASTRWGGGANYGYTF
j_gene: TRBJ1-2
d_gene: NA
v_gene: TRBV7-2

CDR3aa: CASSGTGNQETQYF
j_gene: TRBJ2-5
d_gene: TRBD1
v_gene: TRBV6-1

CDR3aa: CASSPLPGPRTGYTF
j_gene: TRBJ1-2
d_gene: NA
v_gene: TRBV18

CDR3aa: CASRGGARDYSGNTIYF
j_gene: TRBJ1-3
d_gene: NA
v_gene: TRBV2

CDR3aa: CASSQRGTAYEQYF
j_gene: TRBJ2-7
d_gene: TRBD1
v_gene: TRBV6-5

CDR3aa: CASSLTSSVGNEQFF
j_gene: TRBJ2-1
d_gene: TRBD2
v_gene: TRBV6-5

CDR3aa: CASSKGLAGGQETQYF
j_gene: TRBJ2-5
d_gene: TRBD2
v_gene: TRBV7-6

CDR3aa: CATSGTPSSYEQYF
j_gene: TRBJ2-7
d_gene: NA
v_gene: TRBV6-5

CDR3aa: CASSPPRGVAGNTIYF
j_gene: TRBJ1-3
d_gene: NA
v_gene: TRBV18

CDR3aa: CASSYLGVGSEAFF
j_gene: TRBJ1-1
d_gene: NA
v_gene: TRBV6-5

CDR3aa: CASGPEGGREQFF
j_gene: TRBJ2-1
d_gene: NA
v_gene: TRBV12-5

CDR3aa: CASSLGRGYDGYTF
j_gene: TRBJ1-2
d_gene: NA
v_gene: TRBV7-2

CDR3aa: CASRLSRSGANVLTF
j_gene: TRBJ2-6
d_gene: NA
v_gene: TRBV7-3

CDR3aa: CASSGTGWNTEAFF
j_gene: TRBJ1-1
d_gene: TRBD1
v_gene: TRBV5-4

CDR3aa: CAISGTSGRDTQYF
j_gene: TRBJ2-3
d_gene: TRBD2
v_gene: TRBV10-3

CDR3aa: CASSRQGMNTEAFF
j_gene: TRBJ1-1
d_gene: TRBD1
v_gene: TRBV6-5

CDR3aa: CAISEQGRNEQFF
j_gene: TRBJ2-1
d_gene: NA
v_gene: TRBV10-3

CDR3aa: CASSTGWDRTSEQYF
j_gene: TRBJ2-7
d_gene: TRBD1
v_gene: TRBV5-1

CDR3aa: CASSLVWAGDNEQFF
j_gene: TRBJ2-1
d_gene: TRBD2
v_gene: TRBV5-1

CDR3aa: CASSFRLAGPNTGELFF
j_gene: TRBJ2-2
d_gene: TRBD2
v_gene: TRBV13

CDR3aa: CSVAGGNTIYF
j_gene: TRBJ1-3
d_gene: NA
v_gene: TRBV29-1

CDR3aa: CASSLVDSPVGYTF
j_gene: TRBJ1-2
d_gene: NA
v_gene: TRBV5-1